This T cell receptor (beta chain) was obtained from a study of vaccination and CD4 T cells after COVID-19. The treatment here: roughly 11-day PBMC culture with coronavirus spike peptide pools or control peptides (ViraFEST assay). The unexposed donor provided CD4+ T cells, which were taken before the COVID-19 pandemic (2011-2018). The germline CDR1 and CDR2 sequences are SQVTM and ANQGSEA. This CDR3 region has 14 residues. The V end lost 4 bases, the J end lost 1 base, and 11 bases lay between the germline ends. This clonotype was seen a few times. The target antigen is unknown. The study sequenced cultured CD4+ T cell DNA using the Oncomine TCR Beta short-read assay. Genomic DNA was isolated from CD4+ T cells that had been cultured. TCRdb re-derived calls from the PCR reads in MiXCR, one entry per CDR3 protein. The sample lists 10,000 or so distinct CDR3 sequences, approximately 35% occurring once.

The genes are TRBV29-1 and TRBJ1-5, with a weak D call TRBD1 (6 bases). The sequenced sample consisted of CD4+ T cells from blood, cultured in vitro. The source is a human donor in good health. The CDR3 nucleotides are TGCAGCGTTGGACAGGTCGGAAGCAATCAGCCCCAGCATTTT. Protein sequence: CSVGQVGSNQPQHF.